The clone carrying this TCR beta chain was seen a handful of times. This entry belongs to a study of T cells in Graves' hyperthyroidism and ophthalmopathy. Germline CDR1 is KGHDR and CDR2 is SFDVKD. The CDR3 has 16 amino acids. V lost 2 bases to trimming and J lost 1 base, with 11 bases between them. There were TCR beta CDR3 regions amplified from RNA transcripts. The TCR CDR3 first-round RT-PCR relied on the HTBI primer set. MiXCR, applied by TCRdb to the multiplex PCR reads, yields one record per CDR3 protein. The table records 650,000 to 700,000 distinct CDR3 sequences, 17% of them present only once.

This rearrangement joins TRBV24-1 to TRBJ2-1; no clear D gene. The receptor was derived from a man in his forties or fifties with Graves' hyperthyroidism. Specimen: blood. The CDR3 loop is CATSDWRVTSYNEQFF. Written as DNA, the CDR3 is TGTGCCACCAGTGATTGGCGCGTAACTTCCTACAATGAGCAGTTCTTC.